This T cell receptor beta chain derives from a study of shared clonotypes between healthy human individuals. Study details: The study used three CD4 naive, three CD4 memory, two CD8 naive and one CD8 memory plate per donor.

TCRdb keeps only in-frame clones here, not all; method: immunoSEQ multiplex PCR. The sample contains some 2 million clones, about 95% of which appear only once. The V gene's germline CDR1 is SGHRS and CDR2 YFSETQ. CDR3 length: 14 residues. V gave up 1 base and J gave up 12 bases, with 14 bases separating them. Naive CD8 cells comprised CD45RO-negative, CCR7-positively selected cells, excluding terminally differentiated effector memory CD45RA+ cells. Donors, healthy HIV-negative adults, lacked recent acute infections or vaccinations. Adults of Caucasian background living in Nashville, Tennessee made up all donors.

The rearrangement links TRBV5-1 to TRBJ1-6; perhaps TRBD1 as D (5 bases). The clonotype was recovered from a man aged 18-30 years in good health. Sample: naive CD8+ T cells sorted from blood. The CDR3 DNA reads as TGCGCCAGCAGCTTGTCTGGGACGATGGAACCCCTCCACTTT. Translating it yields CASSLSGTMEPLHF.